This passage covers 15 T cell receptor beta chains from one sample sequenced in a study of T cells in localized non-small cell lung cancer. Generated by immunoSEQ multiplex PCR, the TCRdb table keeps only in-frame clones and is missing some. The repertoire holds 30,000 to 35,000 clones, with around nine tenths as singletons. Sequencing was performed on peripheral blood, taken before any cancer treatment. Receptors were obtained from a woman between 35 and 75 years old with stage I lung adenocarcinoma.

This clone has a single count. This chain uses TRBV19 with TRBJ1-1; unclear D gene. Deletions cut 3 bases from V and 2 bases from J, with 16 bases between. Germline V gives CDR1 LNHDA, CDR2 SQIVND (reference sequence). The CDR3 is 16 amino acids. CDR3 in amino acids: CASSILYGWGNTEAFF. CDR3 in DNA: TGTGCCAGTAGTATCCTTTATGGTTGGGGAAACACTGAAGCTTTCTTT.

The chain has TRBV6-1 and TRBJ2-3; weak D call: TRBD2 (5 bases). Germline CDR1 reads MNHNS; CDR2 reads SASEGT. Trimming took 4 bases from V and 4 from J, leaving 18 bases between them. CDR3 length: 16 residues. CDR3 coding DNA: TGTGCCAGCAGTGGACAAGGCGGAGGAACAGCAGATACGCAGTATTTT. Translated, it gives CASSGQGGGTADTQYF.

The V call is TRBV2, the J call TRBJ1-6; 10 nucleotides match TRBD1. CDR3 size: 16 residues. Germline V gene sequence: CDR1 SNHLY, CDR2 FYNNEI. V gave up 6 bases and J gave up 8 bases; unmatched junction bases: 10. CDR3 coding DNA: TGTGCCAGCAGACCCGTGACAGGGGGCGGGTATTCACCCCTCCACTTT. Translated, it gives CASRPVTGGGYSPLHF. The full variable domain, rest sourced from reference TRBV2 and TRBJ1-6, is EPEVTQTPSHQVTQMGQEVILRCVPISNHLYFYWYRQILGQKVEFLVSFYNNEISEKSEIFDDQFSVERPDGSNFTLKIRSTKLEDSAMYFCASRPVTGGGYSPLHFGNGTRLTVT.

J is TRBJ2-3 and V is TRBV7-2; a weak D match, TRBD1 (5 bases). Germline V gene data show CDR1 as SGHTA and CDR2 as FQGNSA. V lost 5 bases, J lost 2 bases, and 11 bases lay in between. The CDR3 consists of 14 residues. This CDR3 is CASSLGQVTDTQYF. DNA for the CDR3: TGTGCCAGCAGCCTCGGACAAGTCACAGATACGCAGTATTTT. Full variable domain (rest looked up from reference TRBV7-2 and TRBJ2-3): GAGVSQSPSNKVTEKGKDVELRCDPISGHTALYWYRQSLGQGLEFLIYFQGNSAPDKSGLPSDRFSAERTGGSVSTLTIQRTQQEDSAVYLCASSLGQVTDTQYFGPGTRLTVL.

This clone was detected only once. This rearrangement joins TRBV5-1 to TRBJ2-7; D is unclear. The V gene's germline CDR1 is SGHRS and CDR2 YFSETQ. The CDR3 contains 13 residues. Trimming removed 0 bases at V and 6 bases at J, with 10 bases between. The CDR3: CASSLASDTEQYF. CDR3 coding DNA: TGCGCCAGCAGCTTGGCCTCGGATACCGAGCAGTACTTC. The full variable domain, in which reference TRBV5-1 and TRBJ2-7 provide the parts outside the CDR3, is KAGVTQTPRYLIKTRGQQVTLSCSPISGHRSVSWYQQTPGQGLQFLFEYFSETQRNKGNFPGRFSGRQFSNSRSEMNVSTLELGDSALYLCASSLASDTEQYFGPGTRLTVT.

V usage is TRBV2 and J usage is TRBJ2-7; a possible D gene is TRBD1 (6 bases). Germline CDR1 and CDR2: SNHLY and FYNNEI. The CDR3 sequence is 13 residues long. Trimming took 8 bases from V and 6 from J, leaving 17 bases between them. CDR3 protein: CASQGTGSSEQYF. The CDR3 DNA follows: TGTGCCAGCCAGGGAACAGGGAGTAGCGAGCAGTACTTC.

The chain combines TRBV14 with TRBJ2-2; 8 bases agree with TRBD1. Trimming cost V 3 bases and J 4 bases; bases outside gene matches: 4. The CDR3 sequence is 15 residues long. Per germline, CDR1 SGHDN and CDR2 FVKESK. The CDR3 spells CASSQIGQGTGELFF. The CDR3 DNA reads as TGTGCCAGCAGCCAGATTGGACAGGGCACCGGGGAGCTGTTTTTT.

The chain combines TRBV6-5 with TRBJ1-5, with D uncertain. This CDR3 contains 13 residues. Germline CDR1 reads MNHEY; CDR2 reads SVGAGI. The V and J ends lost 6 bases and 7 bases respectively, with 13 bases between them. CDR3 in amino acids: CASRMSGNQPQHF. The CDR3 bases are TGTGCCAGCAGGATGTCCGGTAACCAGCCCCAGCATTTT.

J is TRBJ2-3 and V is TRBV2; TRBD2 matches at 10 bases. This CDR3 region has 15 residues. Losses at the gene ends were 7 bases for V and 3 bases for J; bases not matched to a gene: 7. CDR1 SNHLY and CDR2 FYNNEI come from the germline V gene. For the CDR3, the DNA is TGTGCCAGCACTCGGGTAGCGGGGGGAACAGATACGCAGTATTTT. Translated, it gives CASTRVAGGTDTQYF.

J is TRBJ2-1 and V is TRBV7-2, with D tentatively TRBD1 (6 bases). Germline CDR1 SGHTA, CDR2 FQGNSA. This CDR3 contains 17 residues. V was clipped by 5 bases and J by 8 bases, with 25 bases between them. The CDR3 DNA is TGTGCCAGCAGCCCACGACCAGGACAGCCTATAGGAGATGAGCAGTTCTTC. Translating it yields CASSPRPGQPIGDEQFF.

The chain recombines TRBV18 with TRBJ2-3; D perhaps matches TRBD1 (6 bases). The length of the CDR3 is 15 residues. CDR1 KGHSH and CDR2 LQKENI come from the germline V gene. Trimming cost V 3 bases and J 1 base, with 11 bases left between them. The DNA for the CDR3 is TGTGCCAGCTCACCTAGCAGGGGCGGCACAGATACGCAGTATTTT. Protein: CASSPSRGGTDTQYF. Drawing the rest from reference TRBV18 and TRBJ2-3, the complete variable domain is NAGVMQNPRHLVRRRGQEARLRCSPMKGHSHVYWYRQLPEEGLKFMVYLQKENIIDESGMPKERFSAEFPKEGPSILRIQQVVRGDSAAYFCASSPSRGGTDTQYFGPGTRLTVL.

The CDR3 spells CASSFRRRGERYGYTF. Here the CDR3 DNA reads TGTGCCAGCAGCTTTCGGCGAAGGGGAGAGCGCTATGGCTACACCTTC. The chain carries TRBV5-8 and TRBJ1-2, with D tentatively TRBD1 (5 bases). This CDR3 contains 16 residues. V was cut by 2 bases and J by 4 bases, with 18 bases left in between. Germline V gives CDR1 SGHTS, CDR2 YDEGEE.

In DNA form, the CDR3 reads TGTGCCAGCAGCTACCGTATTAGCTCTAGCGGGGTCGGATACGAGCAGTACTTC. It encodes CASSYRISSSGVGYEQYF. This chain joins TRBV7-2 and TRBJ2-7, with 9 nucleotides matching TRBD2. The V gene's germline CDR1 is SGHTA and CDR2 FQGNSA. With 4 bases clipped from V and 4 bases from J, the junction kept 17 bases outside the gene matches. The CDR3 is 18 amino acids.

The J gene is TRBJ2-3, the V gene TRBV15, with 7 nucleotides matching TRBD1. Germline lookup yields CDR1 LNHNV and CDR2 YYDKDF (reference sequence). CDR3 length equals 16 residues. Losses at the gene ends were 0 bases for V and 2 bases for J; bases not matched to a gene: 5. The CDR3 is CATSRDRGPLTDTQYF. CDR3 in DNA: TGTGCCACCAGCAGAGATAGGGGGCCTCTCACAGATACGCAGTATTTT.

This chain connects TRBV18 to TRBJ1-1; D gene ambiguous. V lost 4 bases, J lost 2 bases, and 14 bases lay in between. CDR3 length equals 15 residues. CDR1 and CDR2 (germline): KGHSH, LQKENI. Written as DNA, the CDR3 is TGTGCCAGCTCACAAGAAGGAACAACCAACACTGAAGCTTTCTTT. This translates into CASSQEGTTNTEAFF.